This T cell receptor (beta chain) was observed in a study of blood T cell repertoires in COVID-19. Methods used by the authors: Researchers report that nucleated cell counts were estimated from reference gene primer amplification. Profiled with immunoSEQ multiplex PCR; TCRdb holds only in-frame clones, not every one. V, J and clone size are those of that table, while D and trimming were read from the DNA. The data contain around 200,000 clones, around 85% of them singletons. CDR1 MRHNA and CDR2 SNTAGT come from the germline V gene. The CDR3 covers 16 residues. V dropped 3 bases and J dropped 2 bases, with 17 bases sitting between them. This clone ranks as large.

This clonotype was obtained from a man in his forties who had recovered from COVID-19. The chain is built from TRBV6-4 and TRBJ2-7; a weak D match, TRBD1 (6 bases). The source material was PBMCs or T cells enriched from blood (not recorded which). CDR3 DNA: TGTGCCAGCAGTGAGGGCCCGATACAGGGAGCCTACGAGCAGTACTTC. It translates to CASSEGPIQGAYEQYF.